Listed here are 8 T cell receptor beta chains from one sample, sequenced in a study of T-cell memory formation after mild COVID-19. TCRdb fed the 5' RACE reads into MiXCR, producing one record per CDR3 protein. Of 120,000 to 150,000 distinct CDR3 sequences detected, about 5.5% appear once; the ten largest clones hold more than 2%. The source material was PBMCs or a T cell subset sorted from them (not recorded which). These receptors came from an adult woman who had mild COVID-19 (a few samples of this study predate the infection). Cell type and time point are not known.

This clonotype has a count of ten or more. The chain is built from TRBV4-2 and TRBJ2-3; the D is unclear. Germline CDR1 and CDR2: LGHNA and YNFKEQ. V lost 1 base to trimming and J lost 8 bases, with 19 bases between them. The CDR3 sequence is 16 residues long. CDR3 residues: CASSQVRRNPQITQYF. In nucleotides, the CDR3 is TGTGCCAGCAGCCAAGTTCGGCGAAACCCACAGATTACGCAGTATTTT.

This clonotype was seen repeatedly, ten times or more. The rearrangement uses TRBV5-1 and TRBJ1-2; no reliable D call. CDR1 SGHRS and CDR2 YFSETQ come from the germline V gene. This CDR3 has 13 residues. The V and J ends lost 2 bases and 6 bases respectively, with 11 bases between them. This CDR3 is CASSFDGVDGYTF. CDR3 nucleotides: TGCGCCAGCAGCTTCGACGGGGTGGATGGCTACACCTTC.

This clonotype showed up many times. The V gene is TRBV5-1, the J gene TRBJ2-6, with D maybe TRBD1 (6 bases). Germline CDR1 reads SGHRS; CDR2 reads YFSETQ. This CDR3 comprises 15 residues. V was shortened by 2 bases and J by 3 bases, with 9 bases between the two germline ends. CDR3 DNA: TGCGCCAGCAGCTTACAGGGATTTGGGGCCAACGTCCTGACTTTC. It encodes CASSLQGFGANVLTF. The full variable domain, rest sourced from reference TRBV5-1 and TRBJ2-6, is KAGVTQTPRYLIKTRGQQVTLSCSPISGHRSVSWYQQTPGQGLQFLFEYFSETQRNKGNFPGRFSGRQFSNSRSEMNVSTLELGDSALYLCASSLQGFGANVLTFGAGSRLTVL.

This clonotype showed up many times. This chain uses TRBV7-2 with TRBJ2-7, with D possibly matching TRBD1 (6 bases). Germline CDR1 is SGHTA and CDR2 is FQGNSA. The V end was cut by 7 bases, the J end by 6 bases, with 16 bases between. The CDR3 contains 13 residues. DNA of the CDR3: TGTGCCAGCACCTCACTACAGGGATCCGAGCAGTACTTC. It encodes CASTSLQGSEQYF.

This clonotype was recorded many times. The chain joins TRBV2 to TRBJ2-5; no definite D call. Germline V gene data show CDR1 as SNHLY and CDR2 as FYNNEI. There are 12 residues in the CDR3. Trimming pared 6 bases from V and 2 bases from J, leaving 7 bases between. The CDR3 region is CASRTWQETQYF. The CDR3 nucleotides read TGTGCCAGCAGGACCTGGCAAGAGACCCAGTACTTC.

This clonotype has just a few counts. CDR3 in amino acids: CASSLGDRDHNEQFF. In nucleotides, the CDR3 is TGTGCCAGCAGCCTTGGGGACAGGGACCACAATGAGCAGTTCTTC. V gene TRBV5-8 combines with J gene TRBJ2-1; 9 bases align to TRBD1. The ends lost 4 bases at V and 5 bases at J; junction bases unmatched: 7. CDR3 length equals 15 residues. From germline, CDR1 is SGHTS and CDR2 YDEGEE.

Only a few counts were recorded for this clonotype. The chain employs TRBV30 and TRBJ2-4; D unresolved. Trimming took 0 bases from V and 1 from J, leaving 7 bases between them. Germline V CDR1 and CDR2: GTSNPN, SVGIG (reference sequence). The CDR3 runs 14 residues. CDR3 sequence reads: CAWSVDGAKNIQYF. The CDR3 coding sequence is TGTGCCTGGAGTGTAGATGGGGCCAAAAACATTCAGTACTTC.

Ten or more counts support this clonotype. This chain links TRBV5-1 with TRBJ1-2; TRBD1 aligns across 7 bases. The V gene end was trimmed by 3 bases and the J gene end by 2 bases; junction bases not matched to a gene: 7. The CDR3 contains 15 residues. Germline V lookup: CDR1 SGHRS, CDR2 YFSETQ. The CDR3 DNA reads TGCGCCAGCAGCTCCAGACAGGGTACGAACTATGGCTACACCTTC. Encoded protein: CASSSRQGTNYGYTF.